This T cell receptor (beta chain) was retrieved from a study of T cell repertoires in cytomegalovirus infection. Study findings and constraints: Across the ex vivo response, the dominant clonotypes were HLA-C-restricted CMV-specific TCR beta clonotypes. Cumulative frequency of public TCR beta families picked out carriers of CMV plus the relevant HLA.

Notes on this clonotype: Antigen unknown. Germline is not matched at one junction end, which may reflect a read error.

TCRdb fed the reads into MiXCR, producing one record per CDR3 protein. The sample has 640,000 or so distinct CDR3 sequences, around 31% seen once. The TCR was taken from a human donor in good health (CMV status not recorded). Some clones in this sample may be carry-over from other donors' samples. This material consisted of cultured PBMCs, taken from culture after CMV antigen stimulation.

In nucleotides, the CDR3 is TGTGCGAGCAGCTTAGTCTCTTCTTGGGGCAGAAACACCATATATTTT. This translates into CASSLVSSWGRNTIYF. V usage is TRBV11-2 and J usage is TRBJ1-3, with a tentative D call TRBD1 (5 bases). CDR3 length: 16 amino acids. The germline V gene encodes CDR1 SGHAT and CDR2 FQNNGV.